These 24 T cell receptor beta chains share one sample of origin, sequenced in a study of regulatory T cells in long-lasting Graves disease. Libraries of TCR beta came from iRepertoire HTBI primers plus Arm-PCR of CDR3 regions. From the multiplex PCR reads, TCRdb called clonotypes with MiXCR, one entry per CDR3 protein. The sample records hundreds of thousands of distinct CDR3 sequences, 20% to 25% being singletons. Time point: persistent/refractory GD, antithyroid drugs over 5 years with positive TRAb. From RNA extracted from PBMCs, the TCR library was made. The sample in question was peripheral blood mononuclear cells (PBMCs), obtained when the disease was refractory, from a patient treated with antithyroid drugs. All receptors come from a female donor with Graves disease.

This clonotype was seen more than once but under ten times. CDR3 region: CAAGEGTSTGELFF. The DNA for the CDR3 is TGTGCCGCCGGGGAAGGGACTAGCACCGGGGAGCTGTTTTTT. The chain recombines TRBV10-3 with TRBJ2-2, with 8 bases lining up with TRBD2. CDR3 size: 14 residues. The trim removed 11 bases at V and 4 bases at J, leaving 9 bases unmatched. Per the germline V gene, CDR1 is ENHRY and CDR2 is SYGVKD.

Ten or more counts support this clonotype. This chain links TRBV6-1 with TRBJ1-1; 7 bases agree with TRBD1. Per germline, CDR1 MNHNS and CDR2 SASEGT. Germline trimming cut 6 bases from V and 5 bases from J; bases unmatched to any gene: 12. This CDR3 contains 15 residues. CDR3 sequence: CASSAIQGRGTEAFF. CDR3 bases: TGTGCCAGCAGCGCAATACAGGGGCGTGGGACTGAAGCTTTCTTT.

For the CDR3, the DNA is TGTGCCAGCAGTCCTATTGACGGGGGACAGCGAGATGAAAAACTGTTTTTT. Translating it yields CASSPIDGGQRDEKLFF. V gene TRBV28 combines with J gene TRBJ1-4, with 7 bases identical to TRBD1. CDR1 is MDHEN and CDR2 is SYDVKM in the germline V gene. CDR3 size: 17 residues. J was trimmed by 6 bases and V by 5 bases; bases with no gene match: 15.

This chain links TRBV29-1 with TRBJ1-5; 12 bases are shared with TRBD1. Germline values: CDR1 SQVTM, CDR2 ANQGSEA. Trimming removed 4 bases from V and 2 bases from J; junction bases left unmatched: 9. The CDR3 is 17 residues long. CDR3 amino acids: CSVVGGQGASGNQPQHF. CDR3 nucleotides: TGCAGCGTTGTCGGGGGACAGGGGGCGAGTGGCAATCAGCCCCAGCATTTT.

This clonotype was counted only a few times. CDR3 sequence: CASSFDLERGNTEAFF. CDR3 sequence (DNA): TGTGCCAGCAGCTTCGACCTTGAAAGGGGGAACACTGAAGCTTTCTTT. The chain combines TRBV11-2 with TRBJ1-1, with TRBD1 as a possible D gene (5 bases). In germline, CDR1 is SGHAT, CDR2 FQNNGV. Deletions cut 3 bases from V and 1 base from J, with 15 bases between. The CDR3 runs to 16 residues.

The rearrangement joins TRBV6-5 to TRBJ2-3, with D perhaps TRBD2 (6 bases). The CDR3 is made up of 17 amino acids. Germline assignment: CDR1 MNHEY and CDR2 SVGAGI. V lost 0 bases, J lost 3 bases, and 16 bases lay in between. CDR3 sequence reads: CASSYSYNFAGTDTQYF. The DNA of the CDR3 is TGTGCCAGCAGTTACTCGTATAATTTCGCGGGGACAGATACGCAGTATTTT.

Concerning this clonotype itself: This may arise from a read error, as a much more abundant clone is one base away. In this CDR3 the conserved last residue, phenylalanine or tryptophan, is missing, so a read error is likely. The chain links TRBV20-1 to TRBJ2-7; TRBD2 aligns across 9 bases. Germline loops: CDR1 DFQATT, CDR2 SNEGSKA (reference sequence). This CDR3 region has 15 residues. V lost 5 bases to trimming and J lost 5 bases; unmatched junction nucleotides: 13. Written as DNA, the CDR3 is TGCAGTGCTCCCCCTCTTGCTAGCGGGGACCACGAGCAGTACTCC. Its translation is CSAPPLASGDHEQYS.

In its sample, this clonotype was seen a few times. This chain links TRBV5-1 with TRBJ2-2; D is unclear. The CDR3 runs to 15 residues. Trimming removed 4 bases at V and 0 bases at J, with 10 bases between. Germline lookup yields CDR1 SGHRS and CDR2 YFSETQ. CDR3 residues: CASSARRSNTGELFF. CDR3 bases: TGCGCCAGCAGCGCGAGGCGCTCGAACACCGGGGAGCTGTTTTTT.

For the CDR3, the DNA is TGTGCCAGCAAAGGGACAGGGGGTCCTCAGCCCCAGCATTTT. Its translation is CASKGTGGPQPQHF. J is TRBJ1-5 and V is TRBV6-1; TRBD1 aligns across 11 bases. V lost 7 bases and J lost 6; bases outside the gene matches: 5. The germline V gene has CDR1 MNHNS and CDR2 SASEGT. CDR3 length: 14 amino acids.

In its sample, this clonotype was seen a few times. J is TRBJ2-4 and V is TRBV9; D tentatively fits TRBD1 or TRBD2 (6 bases each). The CDR3 runs 16 residues. Looked up from germline, CDR1 is SGDLS and CDR2 is YYNGEE. V lost 0 bases and J 2 bases, leaving 12 bases between the germline ends. CDR3 protein: CASSVGRGGSKNIQYF. CDR3 in DNA: TGTGCCAGCAGCGTAGGTCGAGGGGGGTCCAAAAACATTCAGTACTTC.

The chain's CDR3 is CATSRKTGGNTEAFF. The DNA for the CDR3 is TGTGCCACCAGCAGAAAGACAGGGGGGAACACTGAAGCTTTCTTT. V usage is TRBV15 and J usage is TRBJ1-1, with 9 bases aligning to TRBD1. Germline CDR1 is LNHNV and CDR2 is YYDKDF (reference sequence). V was pared by 2 bases and J by 1 base, with 2 bases of the junction left unmatched. The CDR3 contains 15 residues.

The CDR3 loop is CASSMFWGTMVGYTF. DNA for the CDR3: TGTGCCAGCAGTATGTTTTGGGGGACCATGGTTGGCTACACCTTC. The chain combines TRBV27 with TRBJ1-2; a possible D gene is TRBD1 (5 bases). The CDR3 totals 15 residues. In germline, CDR1 is MNHEY, CDR2 SMNVEV (reference sequence). The germline V and J ends were trimmed by 5 bases and 7 bases, with 20 bases remaining between them.

The rearrangement joins TRBV6-1 to TRBJ1-1; tentative D call: TRBD1 (6 bases). The CDR3 consists of 16 residues. Germline V gives CDR1 MNHNS, CDR2 SASEGT. V was pared by 8 bases and J by 6 bases, with 25 bases between. This CDR3 is CASSPPGEGGPPEAFF. CDR3 sequence (DNA): TGTGCCAGCTCACCACCTGGGGAGGGGGGTCCTCCTGAAGCTTTCTTT.

Many counts were recorded for this clonotype. The chain employs TRBV28 and TRBJ2-2; 9 bases fit TRBD1. The CDR3 has 15 residues. CDR1 and CDR2 from the germline V gene are MDHEN and SYDVKM. The junction had 7 bases not matched to a gene; V was cut back by 6 bases and J by 5 bases. The CDR3 sequence is CASRTTGGGTGELFF. DNA of the CDR3: TGTGCCAGCAGGACGACAGGGGGAGGGACCGGGGAGCTGTTTTTT.

This clonotype was recorded many times. The V call is TRBV28, the J call TRBJ2-6; no clear D. Germline CDR1 is MDHEN and CDR2 is SYDVKM. Deletions cut 6 bases from V and 0 bases from J, with 6 bases between. This CDR3 has 14 residues. The CDR3 here is CASRIGSGANVLTF. The DNA for the CDR3 is TGTGCCAGCAGGATAGGCTCTGGGGCCAACGTCCTGACTTTC. The full variable domain, in which reference TRBV28 and TRBJ2-6 provide the parts outside the CDR3, is DVKVTQSSRYLVKRTGEKVFLECVQDMDHENMFWYRQDPGLGLRLIYFSYDVKMKEKGDIPEGYSVSREKKERFSLILESASTNQTSMYLCASRIGSGANVLTFGAGSRLTVL.

The table lists this clonotype with many counts. The chain is built from TRBV6-5 and TRBJ1-6, with D possibly TRBD1 on 5 matching bases. With 2 bases removed from V and 5 bases from J, the gap between germline ends came to 10 bases. Per the germline V gene, CDR1 is MNHEY and CDR2 is SVGAGI. CDR3 length: 15 residues. The CDR3 here is CASSYTTGDNSPLHF. As DNA, the CDR3 is TGTGCCAGCAGTTACACTACAGGAGATAATTCACCCCTCCACTTT.

This clonotype has a count of ten or more. The chain carries TRBV28 and TRBJ2-7; D may correspond to TRBD1 or TRBD2 (5 bases each). From germline, CDR1 is MDHEN and CDR2 SYDVKM. This CDR3 is built from 14 residues. Deletions cut 6 bases from V and 4 bases from J, with 16 bases between. The CDR3 reads CASRGPSGRYEQYF. The DNA for the CDR3 is TGTGCCAGCAGGGGACCCTCAGGAAGGTACGAGCAGTACTTC.

The table lists this clonotype with many counts. The chain is built from TRBV7-2 and TRBJ1-2; 9 bases match TRBD1. This CDR3 comprises 14 residues. V lost 3 bases, J lost 4 bases, and 3 bases stayed unmatched. Germline values: CDR1 SGHTA, CDR2 FQGNSA. The CDR3 DNA follows: TGTGCCAGCAGCTTGACAGGGGGTACCTATGGCTACACCTTC. This gives the protein CASSLTGGTYGYTF.

This clonotype has just one count. The chain carries TRBV6-1 and TRBJ2-6; 9 nucleotides agree with TRBD1. The CDR3 contains 16 residues. V trimming: 10 bases; J trimming: 3 bases; junction bases outside the gene matches: 10. The germline V gene has CDR1 MNHNS and CDR2 SASEGT. DNA of the CDR3: TGTGCCACGCTCGACACAGGGGGCAGTGGGGCCAACGTCCTGACTTTC. Translation: CATLDTGGSGANVLTF.

This clonotype was seen a few times. This chain links TRBV20-1 with TRBJ2-7; 12 bases line up with TRBD2. This CDR3 comprises 16 residues. V lost 6 bases, J lost 6 bases, and 15 bases stayed unmatched. Germline V gene lookup returns CDR1 DFQATT and CDR2 SNEGSKA (reference sequence). The CDR3 nucleotides are TGCAGTGCCAACCCCTTGGGGCTAGCGGGAGGGCTCGAGCAGTACTTC. Its translation: CSANPLGLAGGLEQYF.

This clonotype was seen many times. The J gene is TRBJ1-2, the V gene TRBV6-2 or TRBV6-3, with a weak D call TRBD1 (5 bases). V dropped 7 bases and J dropped 4 bases, with 16 bases sitting between them. The CDR3 loop spans 14 amino acids. Germline V gene lookup returns CDR1 MNHEY and CDR2 SVGEGT. The CDR3 sequence: CASTPFPGSYGYTF. As DNA, the CDR3 is TGTGCCAGCACCCCCTTCCCAGGGAGCTATGGCTACACCTTC.

The chain employs TRBV7-3 and TRBJ2-7; D possibly corresponds to TRBD2 (6 bases). Germline assignment: CDR1 SGHTA and CDR2 FQGTGA. This CDR3 has 13 residues. V lost 2 bases to trimming and J lost 6 bases, with 11 bases between them. In DNA, the CDR3 is TGTGCCAGCAGCTTAGGGGCGGGATCCGAGCAGTACTTC. Translation gives CASSLGAGSEQYF.

This clonotype came up a few times. The chain couples TRBV25-1 to TRBJ1-1; TRBD1 is a possible D gene (5 bases). Trimming cost V 9 bases and J 5 bases, with 16 bases left between them. CDR3 size: 13 residues. Germline CDR1 MGHDK, CDR2 SYGVNS. In nucleotides, the CDR3 is TGTGCCAGTGACATGGGGGGAGGTACTGAAGCTTTCTTT. As protein: CASDMGGGTEAFF. The whole variable domain, remainder taken from reference TRBV25-1 and TRBJ1-1, is EADIYQTPRYLVIGTGKKITLECSQTMGHDKMYWYQQDPGMELHLIHYSYGVNSTEKGDLSSESTVSRIRTEHFPLTLESARPSHTSQYLCASDMGGGTEAFFGQGTRLTVV.

This clonotype was seen more than once but under ten times. The chain couples TRBV6-1 to TRBJ2-5, with TRBD1 identical over 10 bases. CDR3 length: 14 amino acids. J lost 4 bases, V lost 7 bases, and 6 bases had no gene match. The germline V gene has CDR1 MNHNS and CDR2 SASEGT. The CDR3 is CASNLRQGAETQYF. The DNA of the CDR3 is TGTGCCAGCAACCTCAGACAGGGGGCAGAGACCCAGTACTTC.